These T cell receptor beta chains were read from a single sample in a study of blood T cell repertoires in COVID-19. The protocol was immunoSEQ multiplex PCR, while the TCRdb copy is restricted to in-frame clones and leaves out a portion. The sample has 350,000 to 550,000 clones, around 87% seen once; the top ten hold 1% to 1.3%. Sequencing used PBMCs or T cells enriched from blood (not recorded which). These receptor sequences come from a man aged 25 to 40 who had recovered from COVID-19. CDR3s include the opening cysteine and the closing phenylalanine or tryptophan. The order of the fields is D gene, clone size, J gene, V gene, CDR3 protein, CDR3 DNA. D genes are given only for firm matches. A row's size may be missing; if present it is once, few, many or a size class.

D: TRBD1
size: -
J: TRBJ1-2
V: TRBV19
CDR3: CASSMTGGEYGYTF
DNA: TGTGCCAGTAGTATGACAGGGGGAGAGTATGGCTACACCTTC

D: -
size: -
J: TRBJ1-4
V: TRBV12-5
CDR3: CASGRKTGVNEKLFF
DNA: TGTGCTAGTGGCCGAAAGACAGGAGTTAATGAAAAACTGTTTTTT

D: -
size: -
J: TRBJ1-5
V: TRBV19
CDR3: CASSIEVDQPQHF
DNA: TGTGCCAGTAGTATTGAGGTTGATCAGCCCCAGCATTTT

D: TRBD1
size: -
J: TRBJ1-4
V: TRBV7-9
CDR3: CASEKGQGNEKLFF
DNA: TGTGCCAGCGAGAAGGGACAGGGGAATGAAAAACTGTTTTTT

D: -
size: -
J: TRBJ2-5
V: TRBV5-1
CDR3: CASSLARETQYF
DNA: TGCGCCAGCAGCTTGGCCAGAGAGACCCAGTACTTC

D: TRBD2
size: -
J: TRBJ2-7
V: TRBV28
CDR3: CASSSPGGSGEQYF
DNA: TGTGCCAGCAGTAGCCCGGGGGGTTCGGGGGAGCAGTACTTC

D: -
size: once
J: TRBJ1-4
V: TRBV7-8
CDR3: CASSRRNNEKLFF
DNA: TGTGCCAGCAGCCGCCGTAATAATGAAAAACTGTTTTTT

D: TRBD1
size: -
J: TRBJ1-6
V: TRBV3-1/TRBV3-2
CDR3: CASSPRDRDSPLHF
DNA: TGTGCCAGCAGCCCCCGGGACAGGGATTCACCCCTCCACTTT

D: TRBD1
size: -
J: TRBJ2-5
V: TRBV7-3
CDR3: CASSLGTGLGETQYF
DNA: TGTGCCAGCAGCTTAGGGACAGGGCTCGGAGAGACCCAGTACTTC

D: -
size: -
J: TRBJ1-4
V: TRBV12-3/TRBV12-4
CDR3: CASSMGLDSFF
DNA: TGTGCCAGCAGTATGGGGCTGGACAGCTTTTTT

D: -
size: -
J: TRBJ2-3
V: TRBV9
CDR3: CASSVGPLADTQYF
DNA: TGTGCCAGCAGCGTAGGCCCGTTAGCAGATACGCAGTATTTT

D: -
size: -
J: TRBJ2-7
V: TRBV15
CDR3: CATSFGGGWYEQYF
DNA: TGTGCCACCTCTTTTGGCGGTGGATGGTACGAGCAGTACTTC

D: TRBD2
size: -
J: TRBJ2-3
V: TRBV5-1
CDR3: CASSPVRRESTDTQYF
DNA: TGCGCCAGCAGCCCGGTTCGGCGGGAGAGCACAGATACGCAGTATTTT

D: -
size: -
J: TRBJ2-5
V: TRBV28
CDR3: CASSPTPDSRGGTQYF
DNA: TGTGCCAGCAGTCCAACCCCGGACAGCAGAGGAGGGACCCAGTACTTC

D: TRBD1
size: -
J: TRBJ2-7
V: TRBV7-9
CDR3: CASSFAGTGGSYEQYF
DNA: TGTGCCAGCAGCTTTGCCGGGACAGGGGGCTCCTACGAGCAGTACTTC

D: TRBD2
size: -
J: TRBJ2-3
V: TRBV10-1
CDR3: CASSEGTSGASTDTQYF
DNA: TGCGCCAGCAGTGAGGGGACTAGCGGGGCTAGCACAGATACGCAGTATTTT

D: -
size: -
J: TRBJ2-1
V: TRBV5-1
CDR3: CASSSPGMYNEQFF
DNA: TGCGCCAGCAGCTCCCCGGGAATGTACAATGAGCAGTTCTTC

D: TRBD2
size: -
J: TRBJ2-7
V: TRBV28
CDR3: CATIGAGGGHEQYF
DNA: TGTGCCACCATAGGGGCGGGAGGGGGGCACGAGCAGTACTTC

D: TRBD2
size: -
J: TRBJ2-7
V: TRBV7-2
CDR3: CASSLGTSGTSYEQYF
DNA: TGTGCCAGCAGCTTGGGGACTAGCGGAACATCCTACGAGCAGTACTTC

D: -
size: -
J: TRBJ1-2
V: TRBV7-8
CDR3: CASSLVLGSAHGYTF
DNA: TGTGCCAGCAGCTTAGTACTAGGATCGGCGCATGGCTACACCTTC

D: -
size: -
J: TRBJ2-7
V: TRBV2
CDR3: CASSENRLYEQYF
DNA: TGTGCCAGCAGTGAAAACAGGCTGTACGAGCAGTACTTC

D: -
size: -
J: TRBJ2-7
V: TRBV9
CDR3: CASSPGGGTQYF
DNA: TGTGCCAGCAGCCCCGGAGGCGGGACGCAGTACTTC

D: -
size: -
J: TRBJ2-7
V: TRBV6-5
CDR3: CASIHPSSARYEQYF
DNA: TGTGCCAGCATCCACCCCTCCAGCGCTAGATACGAGCAGTACTTC

D: -
size: -
J: TRBJ1-4
V: TRBV18
CDR3: CASSRGQGNEKLFF
DNA: TGTGCCAGCTCACGAGGGCAGGGGAATGAAAAACTGTTTTTT

D: -
size: -
J: TRBJ2-2
V: TRBV3-1/TRBV3-2
CDR3: CASSQAPANTGELFF
DNA: TGTGCCAGCAGCCAAGCCCCGGCGAACACCGGGGAGCTGTTTTTT

D: TRBD1
size: -
J: TRBJ2-1
V: TRBV5-1
CDR3: CASSHHRQGIYNEQFF
DNA: TGCGCCAGCAGCCACCACAGACAGGGGATTTACAATGAGCAGTTCTTC

D: TRBD1
size: -
J: TRBJ2-4
V: TRBV3-1/TRBV3-2
CDR3: CASSQDRKDRANIQYF
DNA: TGTGCCAGCAGCCAAGACCGAAAGGACAGGGCCAACATTCAGTACTTC

D: TRBD2
size: -
J: TRBJ2-2
V: TRBV3-1/TRBV3-2
CDR3: CASSQGAGVPGELFF
DNA: TGTGCCAGCAGCCAAGGTGCGGGAGTCCCCGGGGAGCTGTTTTTT

D: -
size: -
J: TRBJ2-1
V: TRBV24-1
CDR3: CATSDFGRGYNEQFF
DNA: TGTGCCACCAGTGATTTTGGGCGGGGCTACAATGAGCAGTTCTTC

D: -
size: -
J: TRBJ2-5
V: TRBV7-2
CDR3: CASSSFRAARGQETQYF
DNA: TGTGCCAGCAGCTCCTTTAGGGCCGCAAGGGGGCAAGAGACCCAGTACTTC

D: -
size: -
J: TRBJ2-7
V: TRBV6-5
CDR3: CASSRDIYEQYF
DNA: TGTGCCAGCAGTCGGGACATCTACGAGCAGTACTTC

D: -
size: -
J: TRBJ1-1
V: TRBV7-9
CDR3: CASSLGSAFGRAFF
DNA: TGTGCCAGCAGCTTAGGGTCAGCCTTTGGGAGAGCTTTCTTT

D: -
size: -
J: TRBJ2-7
V: TRBV7-9
CDR3: CASSTDNYEQYF
DNA: TGTGCCAGCAGCACAGATAACTACGAGCAGTACTTC

D: -
size: once
J: TRBJ1-1
V: TRBV10-3
CDR3: CAISEAVIPKNTEAFF
DNA: TGTGCCATCAGTGAGGCAGTGATCCCAAAGAACACTGAAGCTTTCTTT

D: -
size: once
J: TRBJ1-1
V: TRBV18
CDR3: CASSPLEELLNTEAFF
DNA: TGTGCCAGCTCACCCCTCGAGGAGTTGTTGAACACTGAAGCTTTCTTT

D: -
size: -
J: TRBJ1-1
V: TRBV28
CDR3: CASRAGGAGTEAFF
DNA: TGTGCCAGCAGAGCGGGAGGGGCGGGCACTGAAGCTTTCTTT

D: -
size: -
J: TRBJ2-7
V: TRBV6-5
CDR3: CASTLRDSSYEQYF
DNA: TGTGCCAGCACCCTCCGGGACTCCTCCTACGAGCAGTACTTC

D: TRBD2
size: -
J: TRBJ2-1
V: TRBV7-2
CDR3: CASSPILTSGRTNEQFF
DNA: TGTGCCAGCAGCCCAATTTTAACTAGCGGGAGAACCAATGAGCAGTTCTTC

D: -
size: -
J: TRBJ2-3
V: TRBV4-1
CDR3: CASSQVDRSDTQYF
DNA: TGCGCCAGCAGCCAAGTTGACAGGTCAGATACGCAGTATTTT

D: -
size: -
J: TRBJ2-3
V: TRBV28
CDR3: CASSVRVIAEITDTQYF
DNA: TGTGCCAGCAGTGTCCGGGTCATAGCGGAGATAACAGATACGCAGTATTTT

D: TRBD1
size: -
J: TRBJ1-1
V: TRBV5-1
CDR3: CASSTPDRAAEAFF
DNA: TGCGCCAGCAGCACCCCGGACAGGGCCGCTGAAGCTTTCTTT

D: -
size: -
J: TRBJ2-7
V: TRBV5-1
CDR3: CASSSGIPIFYEQYF
DNA: TGCGCCAGCAGCTCGGGGATACCCATTTTCTACGAGCAGTACTTC

D: TRBD1
size: -
J: TRBJ2-7
V: TRBV10-3
CDR3: CAIRKTGDDEQYF
DNA: TGTGCCATCAGAAAGACAGGGGACGACGAGCAGTACTTC

D: -
size: -
J: TRBJ1-5
V: TRBV19
CDR3: CASSIPGALSNQPQHF
DNA: TGTGCCAGTAGTATACCTGGAGCGCTTAGCAATCAGCCCCAGCATTTT

D: -
size: -
J: TRBJ1-4
V: TRBV2
CDR3: CASATLRGNEKLFF
DNA: TGTGCCAGCGCTACCCTCCGGGGTAATGAAAAACTGTTTTTT

D: -
size: -
J: TRBJ2-1
V: TRBV13
CDR3: CASSLRISPNGDEQFF
DNA: TGTGCCAGCAGCTTAAGAATATCCCCCAACGGGGATGAGCAGTTCTTC

D: -
size: -
J: TRBJ2-7
V: TRBV3-1/TRBV3-2
CDR3: CASSQGRGVEQYF
DNA: TGTGCCAGCAGCCAAGGCAGGGGCGTCGAGCAGTACTTC

D: -
size: -
J: TRBJ1-4
V: TRBV29-1
CDR3: CSVGQGNEKLFF
DNA: TGCAGCGTTGGGCAGGGTAATGAAAAACTGTTTTTT

D: TRBD2
size: once
J: TRBJ2-7
V: TRBV30
CDR3: CAWSVYGTSGSYEQYF
DNA: TGTGCCTGGAGTGTCTACGGGACTAGCGGATCCTACGAGCAGTACTTC

D: TRBD1
size: -
J: TRBJ2-3
V: TRBV24-1
CDR3: CATSETGTGWVTQYF
DNA: TGTGCCACCAGTGAAACCGGGACAGGGTGGGTTACGCAGTATTTT

D: -
size: -
J: TRBJ1-2
V: TRBV12-5
CDR3: CASGSPFQGGYGYTF
DNA: TGTGCTAGTGGTTCCCCATTTCAGGGTGGCTATGGCTACACCTTC

D: TRBD1
size: -
J: TRBJ1-5
V: TRBV2
CDR3: CASRPTGGGQPQHF
DNA: TGTGCCAGCAGACCAACAGGGGGCGGTCAGCCCCAGCATTTT

D: -
size: -
J: TRBJ2-7
V: TRBV7-2
CDR3: CASSLSQGIYEQYF
DNA: TGTGCCAGCAGCTTATCCCAGGGGATCTACGAGCAGTACTTC

D: -
size: -
J: TRBJ1-1
V: TRBV3-1/TRBV3-2
CDR3: CASSHRTVGNTEAFF
DNA: TGTGCCAGCAGCCACCGGACAGTGGGGAACACTGAAGCTTTCTTT